The sequence of this T cell receptor beta chain was determined in a study of human T cells and chemical hapten exposure. The overall study: Donors were sensitized with 2% DPC on the upper inner arm. Small pooled library volume differences chiefly drove per-sample TCR yield variation.

Described time point: pre-sensitization, week 0. Treatment indicated: therapeutic diphenylcyclopropenone sensitization with weekly scalp DPC. Blood was drawn before each patch test was applied. Study outcomes and limitations: Against controls, expanded TCRs gave rise to significantly more large CDR3 similarity clusters.

Each CDR3 protein is one row after TCRdb ran MiXCR on the RACE reads. The sample carries about 380,000 distinct CDR3 sequences, approximately 5% recorded once. This clonotype has ten or more counts. The antigen remains undetermined. The sequences come from whole blood, collected in connection with sensitization to the hapten diphenylcyclopropenone (DPC). This clonotype was sampled from a woman in her forties or fifties with alopecia areata. Some clones in this sample may be carry-over from other donors' samples.

The CDR3 DNA follows: TGTGCCAGCAGTCCCAAGACTAACACCGGGGAGCTGTTTTTT. Protein sequence: CASSPKTNTGELFF. The chain recombines TRBV6-1 with TRBJ2-2; no clear D. CDR3 length equals 14 residues. Germline assignment: CDR1 MNHNS and CDR2 SASEGT. The V gene lost 5 bases and the J gene lost 2 bases, with 9 bases spanning the gap.